This is a list of T cell receptor beta chains from one sample in a study of T-cell memory formation after mild COVID-19. TCRdb fed the 5' RACE reads into MiXCR, producing one record per CDR3 protein. The table has 210,000 or so distinct CDR3 sequences, 15% to 20% seen once. The source material was PBMCs or a T cell subset sorted from them (not recorded which). The receptor source for this set is an adult woman who had mild COVID-19 (a few samples of this study predate the infection). Cell type and time point are not known. CDR3s include the opening cysteine and the closing phenylalanine or tryptophan. Each record gives: CDR3 length, V gene, D gene, clone size, J gene, CDR3 protein, CDR3 DNA. The D gene is left open where the match is weak. Clone size appears in some rows only: once, few, many, or a class for an expanded clone.

length: 15
V: TRBV18
D: TRBD1
size: .
J: TRBJ2-7
CDR3: CASSPGQRSSYEQYF
DNA: TGTGCCAGCTCACCGGGACAGCGAAGCTCCTACGAGCAGTACTTC

length: 14
V: TRBV5-5
D: TRBD1
size: .
J: TRBJ1-6
CDR3: CASSRQGANSPLHF
DNA: TGTGCCAGCAGCCGGCAGGGGGCTAATTCACCCCTCCACTTT

length: 16
V: TRBV12-3/TRBV12-4
D: TRBD2
size: .
J: TRBJ2-7
CDR3: CASSSGLAGLPYEQYF
DNA: TGTGCCAGCAGCTCGGGACTAGCGGGACTGCCCTACGAGCAGTACTTC

length: 13
V: TRBV12-3/TRBV12-4
D: TRBD1
size: .
J: TRBJ2-5
CDR3: CASKRGLMETQYF
DNA: TGTGCCAGCAAAAGGGGGCTTATGGAGACCCAGTACTTC

length: 14
V: TRBV25-1
D: TRBD1
size: few
J: TRBJ2-5
CDR3: CASSGWDSEETQYF
DNA: TGTGCCAGCAGTGGTTGGGACAGCGAAGAGACCCAGTACTTC

length: 16
V: TRBV24-1
D: .
size: .
J: TRBJ2-5
CDR3: CATSDLRQGLGETQYF
DNA: TGTGCCACCAGTGATTTGCGACAGGGACTTGGAGAGACCCAGTACTTC

length: 14
V: TRBV9
D: .
size: few
J: TRBJ2-1
CDR3: CASSVGVLGDEQFF
DNA: TGTGCCAGCAGCGTAGGAGTGCTCGGCGATGAGCAGTTCTTC

length: 18
V: TRBV5-1
D: .
size: .
J: TRBJ2-6
CDR3: CASSLAGTLGSGANVLTF
DNA: TGCGCCAGCAGCTTGGCAGGGACCCTAGGCTCTGGGGCCAACGTCCTGACTTTC

length: 14
V: TRBV7-7
D: TRBD2
size: few
J: TRBJ2-1
CDR3: CASSTGTSGSEQFF
DNA: TGTGCTAGCAGCACTGGGACTAGCGGGTCAGAGCAGTTCTTC

length: 15
V: TRBV4-3
D: TRBD1
size: .
J: TRBJ1-1
CDR3: CASSHADRGNTEAFF
DNA: TGCGCCAGCAGCCATGCGGACAGGGGGAACACTGAAGCTTTCTTT

length: 13
V: TRBV6-1
D: .
size: .
J: TRBJ2-5
CDR3: CASSGGMGETQYF
DNA: TGTGCCAGCAGTGGGGGGATGGGGGAGACCCAGTACTTC

length: 19
V: TRBV5-6
D: TRBD2
size: many
J: TRBJ2-1
CDR3: CASSPGTSGSPLSYNEQFF
DNA: TGTGCCAGCAGCCCAGGGACTAGCGGGAGCCCCCTCTCCTACAATGAGCAGTTCTTC

length: 15
V: TRBV7-2
D: TRBD2
size: few
J: TRBJ2-1
CDR3: CASSVISGRANEQFF
DNA: TGTGCCAGCAGCGTAATTAGCGGGAGGGCCAATGAGCAGTTCTTC